This T cell receptor beta chain was captured in a study of T-cell reconstitution after alpha-beta-depleted transplantation in children. Study-wide findings and caveats: Fresh T-cell production supplied most of the T-cell counts and diversity seen one year after transplant. Reported findings indicate that, about two months after transplant, alpha-beta T cells came from several hundred expanded clones, which were derived from non-depleted graft cells.

Points on this clonotype: Its matching antigen is unknown.

Trimming stripped 5 bases from V and 5 bases from J, with 15 bases between. The CDR3 is made up of 14 amino acids. From germline, CDR1 is SGHAT and CDR2 FQNNGV. TCRbeta library construction was performed incorporating unique molecular identifiers. Using its own MiXCR run on the PCR reads, TCRdb lists one record per CDR3 protein. This sample has over 85,000 distinct CDR3 sequences, with about 6.8% found just once. The source was PBMCs, collected before TCRalphabeta/CD19-depleted stem cell transplant. The clonotype originates from a boy aged 2 to 10 with acute lymphoblastic leukemia, due to receive a stem cell transplant. This chain connects TRBV11-2 to TRBJ1-1, with D perhaps TRBD1 (5 bases). Here the CDR3 reads CASSAAGRWTEAFF. In DNA, the CDR3 is TGTGCCAGCAGCGCGGCGGGACGGTGGACTGAAGCTTTCTTT.